This T cell receptor (beta chain) was documented in a study of T cells in localized non-small cell lung cancer. Study results and caveats: Across samples, adjacent lung featured a median around 56 of the top 100 tumor clones. Longer overall survival accompanied higher blood T cell density. Uninvolved adjacent lung, not tumor, had the highest T cell clonality. Multi-region tumor sequencing was not done, so intratumor heterogeneity could not be excluded.

This table comes from immunoSEQ multiplex PCR, and its TCRdb copy is limited to in-frame clones, with some not included. The table lists roughly 38,000 clones, 88% of them singletons, with 2.7% in the top ten. With respect to this clone: Its cognate antigen is unknown.

Germline V lookup: CDR1 MDHEN, CDR2 SYDVKM. V shed 4 bases, J shed 3 bases, and the junction held 6 bases outside the gene matches. The CDR3 is made up of 17 amino acids. The sequence came from a woman aged 35-70 years with stage I lung adenocarcinoma. This sample comprised peripheral blood, obtained before any cancer treatment. The chain uses TRBV28 and TRBJ2-2; 12 nucleotides agree with TRBD2. This CDR3 is CASSSRLAGVYTGELFF. As DNA, the CDR3 is TGTGCCAGCAGTTCAAGACTAGCGGGAGTTTACACCGGGGAGCTGTTTTTT.